This T cell receptor beta chain was sequenced in a study of blood T cell repertoires in COVID-19. Study in general: The study drew acute and convalescent COVID-19 samples from the United States, Italy and Spain. Sample material is recorded as cDNA or gDNA derived from T cells, B-cell-depleted T cells, or PBMCs.

As originally analysed: Reference gene primer amplification in the assay estimated nucleated cell counts. Profiling relied on immunoSEQ multiplex PCR, and the TCRdb table lists in-frame clones only, not all of them. That table gives V, J and clone size, and the DNA gave D and trimming. The sample includes about 110,000 clones, roughly 90% of them seen just once. The ends lost 4 bases at V and 5 bases at J; junction bases unmatched: 6. In germline, CDR1 is LGHNT, CDR2 FRNRAP. This CDR3 region has 14 residues. The sample comprised peripheral blood. This TCR came from a man between 40 and 49 years old with active or convalescent COVID-19. The V and J genes are TRBV12-5 and TRBJ1-2; 8 positions agree with TRBD1. The CDR3, as DNA: TGTGCTAGTGGTTCAGGGGGCAACCTATATGGCTACACCTTC. Protein product: CASGSGGNLYGYTF.